This TCR beta chain was retrieved from a study of T cells in Graves' hyperthyroidism and ophthalmopathy. At the level of the study: Peripheral blood was drawn at first diagnosis, prior to all treatment.

From germline, CDR1 is PRHDT and CDR2 FYEKMQ (reference sequence). Trimming stripped 5 bases from V and 1 base from J, with 17 bases between. The CDR3 is made up of 16 amino acids. The study based diagnoses on clinical symptoms, serum thyroxine and TRAb, thyroid ultrasound and orbital computed tomography. This clonotype has a handful of counts. There were TCR beta CDR3 regions amplified from RNA transcripts. The TCR CDR3 first-round RT-PCR relied on the HTBI primer set. From the multiplex PCR reads, TCRdb called clonotypes with MiXCR, one entry per CDR3 protein. The repertoire consists of hundreds of thousands of distinct CDR3 sequences, with roughly 15% occurring once and the leading ten covering more than 8.5%.

The V and J genes are TRBV13 and TRBJ1-2, with D possibly being TRBD1 (5 bases). The sequenced sample was blood. This sequence was found in a young woman with Graves' hyperthyroidism. For the CDR3, the DNA is TGTGCCAGCAGCCAAGGCCCAGGGTGGGGTAACTATGGCTACACCTTC. It encodes CASSQGPGWGNYGYTF.